This TCR beta chain was found in a study of cytomegalovirus exposure and HLA in healthy donors. Study at large: Earlier, 100 million to 120 million unique TCR beta sequences were recovered from about 179 million T cells by an analysis.

The study ran its PCR with 60 Vbeta and 13 Jbeta primers. Generated by immunoSEQ multiplex PCR, the TCRdb table keeps only in-frame clones and is missing some. The profile covers approximately 100,000 clones, with over 8% appearing a single time and around 5% taken by the ten largest. Germline values: CDR1 MGHDK, CDR2 SYGVNS. V dropped 10 bases and J dropped 3; count of bases not matched to a gene: 4. The CDR3 has 13 amino acids. This receptor was identified in a man aged 50 to 59 in good health and CMV-seropositive. J is TRBJ2-2 and V is TRBV25-1; 8 bases agree with TRBD1. Source material: PBMCs. CDR3 sequence (DNA): TGTGCCATCCAGGGGGCACACACCGGGGAGCTGTTTTTT. Translated, it gives CAIQGAHTGELFF.